The 21 T cell receptor beta chains below come from one sample, sequenced in a study. TCRdb re-called the reads through MiXCR, storing one row per CDR3 protein. This sample has 7,100 or so distinct CDR3 sequences, with 30% to 35% found just once. What was sequenced was blood. Receptors originate from a human donor.

This clonotype was counted ten times or more. The chain couples TRBV12-3 or TRBV12-4 to TRBJ1-3; D perhaps matches TRBD1 (5 bases). Trimming removed 6 bases at V and 0 bases at J, with 12 bases between. The CDR3 is made up of 15 amino acids. The CDR3 loop reads CASRSTGYSGNTIYF. CDR3 DNA: TGTGCCAGCAGGTCAACAGGATACTCTGGAAACACCATATATTTT.

This chain connects TRBV18 to TRBJ1-5; D unclear. The CDR3 has 13 amino acids. V was trimmed by 1 base and J by 8 bases, leaving 9 bases between them. Germline CDR1 reads KGHSH; CDR2 reads LQKENI. The CDR3 DNA follows: TGTGCCAGCTCACCACGCAATGGGGAGCCCCAGCATTTT. It yields the protein CASSPRNGEPQHF.

In its sample, this clonotype is medium-sized. J is TRBJ1-4 and V is TRBV7-8, with TRBD1 as a possible D gene (6 bases). This CDR3 region has 14 residues. Germline values: CDR1 SGHVS, CDR2 FQNEAQ. Trimming shortened V by 7 bases and J by 8 bases, and 17 bases separated the two germline ends. CDR3 sequence: CASTRGQIEEKLFF. The CDR3 region has the DNA TGTGCCAGCACCCGCGGACAGATCGAGGAAAAACTGTTTTTT.

This clonotype was found many times. This chain connects TRBV14 to TRBJ1-1, with unresolved D. The CDR3 consists of 14 residues. Trimming shortened V by 4 bases and J by 3 bases, and 12 bases separated the two germline ends. Germline CDR1 is SGHDN and CDR2 is FVKESK. The CDR3 loop reads CASSREVGYTEAFF. The CDR3 coding sequence is TGTGCCAGCAGCCGGGAGGTTGGGTACACTGAAGCTTTCTTT. The complete variable domain, with remaining parts taken from reference TRBV14 and TRBJ1-1, reads EAGVTQFPSHSVIEKGQTVTLRCDPISGHDNLYWYRRVMGKEIKFLLHFVKESKQDESGMPNNRFLAERTGGTYSTLKVQPAELEDSGVYFCASSREVGYTEAFFGQGTRLTVV.

The V and J genes are TRBV14 and TRBJ1-2; perhaps TRBD1 as D (6 bases). The length of the CDR3 is 14 residues. Germline CDR1 is SGHDN and CDR2 is FVKESK. Trimming left V 2 bases short and J 4 bases short, with 11 bases between. In nucleotides, the CDR3 is TGTGCCAGCAGCCAAACAGGGATGATCTATGGCTACACCTTC. It specifies CASSQTGMIYGYTF.

There are many counts of this clonotype. The rearrangement joins TRBV29-1 to TRBJ2-1, with 14 bases matching TRBD2. CDR3 length: 18 residues. Losses at the gene ends were 6 bases for V and 2 bases for J; bases not matched to a gene: 12. CDR1 is SQVTM, CDR2 ANQGSEA, per germline. CDR3 sequence (DNA): TGCAGCGTCGGGAGGGGGACTAGCGGGAGTAGCGCCTACAATGAGCAGTTCTTC. Translated, it gives CSVGRGTSGSSAYNEQFF.

This clonotype was observed a handful of times. The DNA of the CDR3 is TGTGCCAGCAGCCCGGGGGACTCTAACTACAATGAGCAGTTCTTC. Residues: CASSPGDSNYNEQFF. The V call is TRBV6-4, the J call TRBJ2-1; D might be TRBD2 (6 bases). The germline gives CDR1 MRHNA, CDR2 SNTAGT. With 6 bases removed from V and 3 bases from J, the gap between germline ends came to 15 bases. The CDR3 contains 15 residues.

This clonotype is medium-sized (0.01 to 0.1%). The CDR3 DNA follows: TGTGCCAGCAGCCAAGATCGAGGCAGATTTTGCGCTTTCTTT. Protein product: CASSQDRGRFCAFF. V usage is TRBV14 and J usage is TRBJ1-1, with D unclear. This CDR3 is built from 14 residues. The V end lost 0 bases, the J end lost 11 bases, and 16 bases lay between the germline ends. Germline values: CDR1 SGHDN, CDR2 FVKESK.

Note on this clonotype: At one end the junction does not follow the germline gene, possibly because of a read error. The gene calls are TRBV4-2 and TRBJ2-7; unclear D gene. Germline assignment: CDR1 LGHNA and CDR2 YNFKEQ. There are 14 residues in the CDR3. CDR3 DNA: TGTGCCAGCAGCCAAGGTGAGGTACTCGACGAGCAGTACTTT. Amino acid sequence: CASSQGEVLDEQYF.

Relative to its sample, this clonotype is medium-sized (0.01 to 0.1%). The chain links TRBV29-1 to TRBJ2-6; no definite D call. The V end lost 5 bases, the J end lost 2 bases, and 4 bases lay between the germline ends. The germline gives CDR1 SQVTM, CDR2 ANQGSEA. This CDR3 comprises 12 residues. DNA of the CDR3: TGCAGCGTTTTGGCTGGGGCCAACGTCCTGACTTTC. This encodes CSVLAGANVLTF.

By its share, this clonotype is medium-sized. The rearrangement uses TRBV30 and TRBJ2-2; the D is unclear. Trimming took off 0 bases at V and 0 bases at J, with 8 bases between the two ends. There are 15 residues in the CDR3. The V gene's germline CDR1 is GTSNPN and CDR2 SVGIG (reference sequence). The CDR3 DNA sequence: TGTGCCTGGAGTGTAATTGCTTCGAACACCGGGGAGCTGTTTTTT. Protein sequence: CAWSVIASNTGELFF.

The J gene is TRBJ1-1, the V gene TRBV7-6; D is undetermined. This CDR3 region has 20 residues. Trimming pared 8 bases from V and 9 bases from J, leaving 40 bases between. Looked up from germline, CDR1 is SGHVS and CDR2 is FNYEAQ. CDR3 nucleotides: TGTGCCAGCGGCCGCCATGGAGGGTCTGTTTTTGTACAAAGCTGTAACAAAGCTTTCTTT. It yields the protein CASGRHGGSVFVQSCNKAFF.

The chain is built from TRBV18 and TRBJ2-1; 10 bases fit TRBD2. Trimming took 2 bases from V and 0 from J; bases not matched to a gene: 10. The germline V gene has CDR1 KGHSH and CDR2 LQKENI. The CDR3 is 19 amino acids. The CDR3 region has the DNA TGTGCCAGCTCACCATACGCGGGAGCTAGCGGGAGCTCCTACAATGAGCAGTTCTTC. Protein: CASSPYAGASGSSYNEQFF. The full variable domain, its missing parts supplied by reference TRBV18 and TRBJ2-1, is NAGVMQNPRHLVRRRGQEARLRCSPMKGHSHVYWYRQLPEEGLKFMVYLQKENIIDESGMPKERFSAEFPKEGPSILRIQQVVRGDSAAYFCASSPYAGASGSSYNEQFFGPGTRLTVL.

This clonotype was observed many times. The chain has TRBV30 and TRBJ2-5; D perhaps matches TRBD2 (6 bases). Germline V gene lookup returns CDR1 GTSNPN and CDR2 SVGIG (reference sequence). Trimming left V 5 bases short and J 6 bases short, with 10 bases between. CDR3 size: 11 residues. CDR3 sequence reads: CAWWGEQTQYF. The CDR3 DNA follows: TGTGCCTGGTGGGGGGAGCAGACCCAGTACTTC.

J is TRBJ2-2 and V is TRBV28; maybe TRBD1 (6 bases). The CDR3 sequence is 13 residues long. In germline, CDR1 is MDHEN, CDR2 SYDVKM. Trimming stripped 3 bases from V and 4 bases from J, with 6 bases between. DNA for the CDR3: TGTGCCAGCAGTTTCAGGGGCACCGGGGAGCTGTTTTTT. This encodes CASSFRGTGELFF.

This clonotype was found many times. This chain links TRBV7-3 with TRBJ2-6; TRBD2 might be the D (6 bases). This CDR3 is 14 amino acids long. Germline CDR1 reads SGHTA; CDR2 reads FQGTGA. The V and J ends lost 4 bases and 11 bases respectively, with 15 bases between them. CDR3 sequence: CASSSTGPGDVLTF. DNA of the CDR3: TGTGCCAGCAGCTCCACGGGACCGGGGGACGTCCTGACTTTC.

By its share, this clonotype is medium-sized. V is TRBV29-1 and J is TRBJ2-1; 7 bases agree with TRBD2. V shed 4 bases, J shed 8 bases, and the junction held 8 bases outside the gene matches. The CDR3 is made up of 13 amino acids. Germline CDR1 is SQVTM and CDR2 is ANQGSEA. In DNA form, the CDR3 reads TGCAGCGTTGCGGCTAGCGCGGGGGATGAGCAGTTCTTC. This codes for CSVAASAGDEQFF.

This chain connects TRBV20-1 to TRBJ2-7; 7 positions agree with TRBD1. Trimming at V came to 3 bases and at J to 2 bases, leaving 7 bases not matched to a gene. CDR3 size: 14 residues. Germline V CDR1 and CDR2: DFQATT, SNEGSKA (reference sequence). The CDR3 DNA is TGCAGTGCTAGGGCGACAGGGAAAGCCTACGAGCAGTACTTC. Translated, it gives CSARATGKAYEQYF.

This clonotype was detected only once. A much larger clonotype is one base distant, so this may be a read error. The chain links TRBV30 to TRBJ1-1; D is perhaps TRBD1 (5 bases). CDR3 length: 12 amino acids. V gave up 5 bases and J gave up 5 bases, with 12 bases separating them. The germline V gene encodes CDR1 GTSNPN and CDR2 SVGIG (reference sequence). The CDR3 spells CAWGGTRTEAFF. CDR3 DNA sequence: TGTGCCTGGGGGGGGACGCGGACTGAAGCTTTCTTT.

The V gene is TRBV29-1, the J gene TRBJ1-1; TRBD1 matches at 7 bases. Per germline, CDR1 SQVTM and CDR2 ANQGSEA. With V trimmed by 5 bases and J by 5 bases, 2 bases remained unmatched. The CDR3 contains 11 residues. The CDR3 region has the DNA TGCAGCGTTCCAGGGGGGACTGAAGCTTTCTTT. It specifies CSVPGGTEAFF.

The CDR3 is CASSPPSRVTYEQYF. The DNA of the CDR3 is TGTGCCAGCTCACCACCGTCCCGGGTCACCTACGAGCAGTACTTC. The rearrangement links TRBV18 to TRBJ2-7; D is unresolved. Trimming stripped 0 bases from V and 2 bases from J, with 11 bases between. Germline-derived CDR1 and CDR2 are KGHSH and LQKENI. The CDR3 is 15 amino acids.